This T cell receptor (beta chain) was sequenced during a study of control samples from healthy donors and cancer patients. Repertoires were generated with immunoSEQ multiplex PCR, while TCRdb's copy carries only in-frame clones and drops some. The table lists 100,000 to 150,000 clones, about 93% of them singletons. This sequence originates from a man aged 40-55 years in good health. Sequenced material: blood.

CDR3 loop: CASSRGRRSFF. The CDR3 DNA follows: TGTGCCAGCTCCAGGGGTAGAAGGTCTTTCTTT. The J gene is TRBJ1-1, the V gene TRBV2, with a tentative D call TRBD1 (6 bases). V was pared by 8 bases and J by 12 bases, with 16 bases between. The CDR3 totals 11 residues. Germline V gene lookup returns CDR1 SNHLY and CDR2 FYNNEI.